What follows is one T cell receptor (beta chain) and its context. Its antigen is still unknown. The sample originates from a study of cytomegalovirus exposure and HLA in healthy donors. The study's findings and limits: It was confirmed in vitro that three of the CMV-associated chains were specific for CMV antigens.

PCR involved 60 Vbeta and 13 Jbeta primers. Using immunoSEQ multiplex PCR, the repertoire was profiled, and TCRdb retains in-frame clones only, with some absent. The table records some 130,000 clones, over 60% of them present only once. V was pared by 5 bases and J by 9 bases, with 11 bases of the junction left unmatched. The germline CDR1 and CDR2 sequences are GTSNPN and SVGIG (reference sequence). CDR3 size: 14 residues. V and J are TRBV30 and TRBJ2-1; 9 bases line up with TRBD2. This receptor was identified in a man aged 40-49 years in good health and CMV-seronegative. Sequencing was carried out using PBMCs. CDR3 DNA: TGTGCCTGGCATGGACTGCGGGGGGGCCGTGAGCAGTTCTTC. Its translation is CAWHGLRGGREQFF.